The 8 T cell receptor beta chains below come from one sample, sequenced in a study of blood T cell repertoires in COVID-19. Some clones are missing from TCRdb's copy, which holds only in-frame ones; the method was immunoSEQ multiplex PCR. The table lists about 330,000 clones, about 89% of them singletons. The specimen sequenced was PBMCs or T cells enriched from blood (not recorded which). These receptors all come from a woman aged 25 to 45 who had recovered from COVID-19.

V is TRBV29-1 and J is TRBJ1-1; D not certain. The CDR3 extends over 11 amino acids. Trimming left V 3 bases short and J 8 bases short, with 10 bases between. Germline loops: CDR1 SQVTM, CDR2 ANQGSEA. CDR3 loop: CSVEFGREAFF. For the CDR3, the DNA is TGCAGCGTTGAGTTTGGCAGGGAAGCTTTCTTT.

The chain uses TRBV12-3 or TRBV12-4 and TRBJ2-7; TRBD2 matches at 10 bases. The V segment lost 7 bases and the J segment 7 bases; nucleotides outside the gene matches: 7. The CDR3 consists of 13 residues. The DNA of the CDR3 is TGTGCCAGCAACCTGGGACTAGCGAGGGAGCAGTACTTC. As protein: CASNLGLAREQYF.

This chain links TRBV19 with TRBJ1-1; TRBD1 agrees at 7 bases. This CDR3 is built from 15 residues. CDR1 and CDR2 (germline): LNHDA, SQIVND (reference sequence). The junction had 7 bases not matched to a gene; V was cut back by 1 base and J by 5 bases. CDR3 bases: TGTGCCAGTAGTATAGTTGAGGGGGCTGGGACTGAAGCTTTCTTT. The encoded protein is CASSIVEGAGTEAFF.

This sequence joins TRBV2 and TRBJ1-4; 11 bases map to TRBD1. V gave up 7 bases and J gave up 11 bases; unmatched junction bases: 9. The CDR3 sequence is 14 residues long. CDR1 is SNHLY and CDR2 is FYNNEI in the germline V gene. The CDR3: CASMRDRGSGKLFF. CDR3 in DNA: TGTGCCAGCATGAGGGACAGGGGGTCGGGGAAACTGTTTTTT. Together with reference TRBV2 and TRBJ1-4, the CDR3 gives the full variable domain: EPEVTQTPSHQVTQMGQEVILRCVPISNHLYFYWYRQILGQKVEFLVSFYNNEISEKSEIFDDQFSVERPDGSNFTLKIRSTKLEDSAMYFCASMRDRGSGKLFFGSGTQLSVL.

V and J are TRBV27 and TRBJ1-1; 7 nucleotides agree with TRBD1. Per the germline V gene, CDR1 is MNHEY and CDR2 is SMNVEV (reference sequence). The CDR3 runs 13 residues. Trimming cost V 6 bases and J 4 bases; bases outside gene matches: 5. CDR3: CASRPQGSTEAFF. CDR3 sequence (DNA): TGTGCCAGCAGACCACAGGGGAGCACTGAAGCTTTCTTT.

The chain links TRBV6-2 or TRBV6-3 to TRBJ2-7; D not certain. V lost 0 bases, J lost 6 bases, and 9 bases lay in between. Germline CDR1 MNHEY, CDR2 SVGEGT. The CDR3 runs 13 residues. CDR3 loop: CASSYSPLPEQYF. Written as DNA, the CDR3 is TGTGCCAGCAGTTACTCTCCCCTTCCCGAGCAGTACTTC.

This clone has more than one count but fewer than ten. The rearrangement uses TRBV7-2 and TRBJ1-6; no clear D. V lost 1 base to trimming and J lost 4 bases, with 8 bases between them. The CDR3 runs to 15 residues. Per the germline V gene, CDR1 is SGHTA and CDR2 is FQGNSA. The CDR3 protein is CASSLDSIYNSPLHF. CDR3 sequence (DNA): TGTGCCAGCAGCTTAGACAGCATTTATAATTCACCCCTCCACTTT.

This chain joins TRBV7-2 and TRBJ2-7, with D perhaps TRBD1 (6 bases). CDR3 length: 13 residues. V lost 6 bases and J lost 0, with 9 bases in between. Germline V gives CDR1 SGHTA, CDR2 FQGNSA. The CDR3 reads CASRGAGSYEQYF. The CDR3 region has the DNA TGTGCCAGCAGGGGGGCTGGCTCCTACGAGCAGTACTTC. The whole variable domain, remainder taken from reference TRBV7-2 and TRBJ2-7, is GAGVSQSPSNKVTEKGKDVELRCDPISGHTALYWYRQSLGQGLEFLIYFQGNSAPDKSGLPSDRFSAERTGGSVSTLTIQRTQQEDSAVYLCASRGAGSYEQYFGPGTRLTVT.